This TCR beta chain was captured by sequencing in a study of cytomegalovirus exposure and HLA in healthy donors. Study-level results: The authors listed roughly 150 TCR beta chains as cytomegalovirus-associated. Later analysis identified several of the most significant clusters that appeared linked to common viral pathogens. HLA alleles were associated with 15,000 to 20,000 TCR beta sequences in a later analysis at 0.05 false discovery rate. Testing in vitro showed a few CMV-associated chains specific for CMV antigens.

PCR used 60 Vbeta primers and 13 Jbeta primers. Sequencing was performed with immunoSEQ multiplex PCR; in TCRdb, only in-frame clones are kept and a portion is missing. This sample's table has 200,000 or so clones. V lost 0 bases, J lost 1 base, and 9 bases lay in between. The length of the CDR3 is 15 residues. Germline V gives CDR1 LNHDA, CDR2 SQIVND (reference sequence). Remarks on this clone: Its antigen remains unknown.

This sequence originates from a boy aged 10-17 years in good health and CMV-seronegative. The chain employs TRBV19 and TRBJ1-1; unclear D gene. Sequencing was performed on PBMCs. CDR3 region: CASSIDATPNTEAFF. In DNA, the CDR3 is TGTGCCAGTAGTATAGATGCGACTCCGAACACTGAAGCTTTCTTT.